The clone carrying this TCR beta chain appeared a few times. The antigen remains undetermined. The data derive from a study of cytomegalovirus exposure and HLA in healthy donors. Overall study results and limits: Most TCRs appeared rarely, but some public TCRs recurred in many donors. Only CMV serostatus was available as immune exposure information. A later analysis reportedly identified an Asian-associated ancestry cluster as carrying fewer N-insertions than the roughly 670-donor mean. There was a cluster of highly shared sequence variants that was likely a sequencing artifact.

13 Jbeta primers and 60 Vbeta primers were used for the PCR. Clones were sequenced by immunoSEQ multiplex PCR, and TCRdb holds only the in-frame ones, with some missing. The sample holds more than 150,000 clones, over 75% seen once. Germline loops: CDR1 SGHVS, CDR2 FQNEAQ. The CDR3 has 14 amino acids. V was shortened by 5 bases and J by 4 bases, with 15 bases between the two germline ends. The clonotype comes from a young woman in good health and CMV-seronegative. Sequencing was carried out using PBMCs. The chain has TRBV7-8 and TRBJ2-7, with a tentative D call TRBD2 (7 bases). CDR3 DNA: TGTGCCAGCAGCAGAGGACTAGGGGGGTACGAGCAGTACTTC. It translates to CASSRGLGGYEQYF.